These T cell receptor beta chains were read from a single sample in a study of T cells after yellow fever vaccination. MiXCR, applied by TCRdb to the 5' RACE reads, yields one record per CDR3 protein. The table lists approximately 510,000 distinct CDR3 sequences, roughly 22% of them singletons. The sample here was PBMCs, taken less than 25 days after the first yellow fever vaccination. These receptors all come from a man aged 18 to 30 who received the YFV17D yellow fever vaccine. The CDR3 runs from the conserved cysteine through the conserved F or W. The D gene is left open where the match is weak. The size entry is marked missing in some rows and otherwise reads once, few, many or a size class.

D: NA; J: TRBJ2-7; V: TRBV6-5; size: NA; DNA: TGTGCCAGCAGTTTAGGGATGGGCTACGAGCAGTACTTC; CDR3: CASSLGMGYEQYF
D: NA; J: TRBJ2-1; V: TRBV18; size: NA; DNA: TGTGCCAGCTCACCAGCGGGGGCGCTTAACAATGAGCAGTTCTTC; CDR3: CASSPAGALNNEQFF
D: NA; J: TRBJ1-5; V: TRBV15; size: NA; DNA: TGTGCCACCAGCAGAGATCCAGGGTATCAGCCCCAGCATTTT; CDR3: CATSRDPGYQPQHF
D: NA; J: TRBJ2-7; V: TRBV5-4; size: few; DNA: TGTGCCAGCAGCTTGGGGAAGACCCAGCGAAGGGAGCAGTACTTC; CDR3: CASSLGKTQRREQYF
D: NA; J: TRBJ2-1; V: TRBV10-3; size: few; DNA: TGTGCCATCAAGGCCAGGGACTTGGAGAACAATGAGCAGTTCTTC; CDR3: CAIKARDLENNEQFF
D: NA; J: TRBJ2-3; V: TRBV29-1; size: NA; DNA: TGCAGAATTTCGGGCCCCACAGATACGCAGTATTTT; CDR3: CRISGPTDTQYF
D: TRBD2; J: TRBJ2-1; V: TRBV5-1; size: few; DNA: TGCGCCAGCAGCTCAATAGCGGGCTCCTACAATGAGCAGTTCTTC; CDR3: CASSSIAGSYNEQFF
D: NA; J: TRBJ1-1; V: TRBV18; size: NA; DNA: TGTGCCAGCTCACCATGGGGGGTGGAGAACACTGAAGCTTTCTTT; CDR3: CASSPWGVENTEAFF
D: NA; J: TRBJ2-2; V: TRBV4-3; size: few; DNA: TGCGCCAGCAGCCAAGATCCCCGGGCCACCGGGGAGCTGTTTTTT; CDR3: CASSQDPRATGELFF
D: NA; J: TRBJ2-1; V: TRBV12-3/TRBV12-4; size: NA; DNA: TGTGCCAGCAGTCCCCCGGGCTTCGATGAGCAGTTCTTC; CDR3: CASSPPGFDEQFF
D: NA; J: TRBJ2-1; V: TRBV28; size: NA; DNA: TGTGCCAGCAGCCCGTACAGAGTATCCTACAATGAGCAGTTCTTC; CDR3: CASSPYRVSYNEQFF
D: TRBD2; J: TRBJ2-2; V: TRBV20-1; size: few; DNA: TGCAGTGCAGGGAGGGGAGGGACCGGGGAGCTGTTTTTT; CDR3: CSAGRGGTGELFF
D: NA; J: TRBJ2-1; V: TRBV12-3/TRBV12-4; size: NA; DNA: TGTGCCAGCACCACACAGAGCTCCTACAATGAGCAGTTCTTC; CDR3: CASTTQSSYNEQFF
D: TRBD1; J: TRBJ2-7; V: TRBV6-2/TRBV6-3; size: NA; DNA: TGTGCCAGCACCGCCAGGGGGTGGGCCTACGAGCAGTACTTC; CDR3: CASTARGWAYEQYF
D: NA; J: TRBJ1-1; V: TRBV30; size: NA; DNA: TGTGCCTGGAGGATTCCGGGCCTGAACACTGAAGCTTTCTTT; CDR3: CAWRIPGLNTEAFF
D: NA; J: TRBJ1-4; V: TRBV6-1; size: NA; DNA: TGTGCCAGCAGCGAATTTAGGCGATCAACTAATGAAAAACTGTTTTTT; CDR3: CASSEFRRSTNEKLFF
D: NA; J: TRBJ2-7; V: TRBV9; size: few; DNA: TGTGCCAGCAGCGAACACCCCTCGGGCTCCGGGATTGCCTACGAGCAGTACTTC; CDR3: CASSEHPSGSGIAYEQYF
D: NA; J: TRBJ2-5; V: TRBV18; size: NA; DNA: TGTGCCAGCTCACCAACAGGGAATGCACAAGAGACCCAGTACTTC; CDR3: CASSPTGNAQETQYF
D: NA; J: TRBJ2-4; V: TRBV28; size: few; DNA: TGTGCCAGCAGTTTATCGCTCTCGGGACTTAAAAACATTCAGTACTTC; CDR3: CASSLSLSGLKNIQYF
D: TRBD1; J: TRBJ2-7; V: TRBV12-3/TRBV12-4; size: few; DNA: TGTGCCAGCACTAGGACAGGGGAGGGTAGCGAGCAGTACTTC; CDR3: CASTRTGEGSEQYF
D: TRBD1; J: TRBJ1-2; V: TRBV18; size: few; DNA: TGTGCCAGCTCACCCCAGGAGCAGGGGGCGCACGGGCACACCTTC; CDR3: CASSPQEQGAHGHTF
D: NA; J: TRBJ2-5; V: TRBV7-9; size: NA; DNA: TGTGCCAGCAGCTTAAGCGCCAGGGCCCAAGAGACCCAGTACTTC; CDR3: CASSLSARAQETQYF
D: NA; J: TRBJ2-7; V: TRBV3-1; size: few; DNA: TGTGCCAGCAGCCAAGCCCTCGGGCCTAGCAAGTACTTC; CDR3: CASSQALGPSKYF
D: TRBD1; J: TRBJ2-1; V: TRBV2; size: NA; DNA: TGTGCCAGCACTCTGGACAGGGAAAATGAGCAGTTCTTC; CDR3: CASTLDRENEQFF
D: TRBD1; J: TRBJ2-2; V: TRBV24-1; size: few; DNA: TGTGCCACCAGTGAGACCGGACAGGGGGGCACCGGGGAGCTGTTTTTT; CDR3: CATSETGQGGTGELFF
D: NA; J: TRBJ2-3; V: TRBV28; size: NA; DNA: TGTGCCAGCAGGGCCGGGCCTCCCACAGATACGCAGTATTTT; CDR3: CASRAGPPTDTQYF
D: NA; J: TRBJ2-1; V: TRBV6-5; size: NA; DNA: TGTGCCAGCAGCGGAGAGTCCAATGAGCAGTTCTTC; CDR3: CASSGESNEQFF
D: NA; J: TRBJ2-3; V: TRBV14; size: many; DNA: TGTGCCAGCAGCCAAGTAGGAGGAGGCACAGATACGCAGTATTTT; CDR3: CASSQVGGGTDTQYF
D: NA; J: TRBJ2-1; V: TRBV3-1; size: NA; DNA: TGTGCCAGCAGCCAAGGAGGGGCAGGCGCGTTCTTC; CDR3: CASSQGGAGAFF
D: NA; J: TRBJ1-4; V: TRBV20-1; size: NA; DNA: TGCAGTGCTAGACCCTTGACAGGTGCAACTAATGAAAAACTGTTTTTT; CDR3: CSARPLTGATNEKLFF
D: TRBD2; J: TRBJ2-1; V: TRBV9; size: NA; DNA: TGTGCCAGCAGCGTGAGCGGGGGCCACAATGAGCAGTTCTTC; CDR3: CASSVSGGHNEQFF
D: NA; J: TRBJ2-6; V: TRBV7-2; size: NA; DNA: TGTGCCAGCAGCCACGGGATACAGGGCTCTGGGGCCAACGTCCTGACTTTC; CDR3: CASSHGIQGSGANVLTF